The present entry profiles one TCR beta chain with its context. The sample originates from a study of blood T cell repertoires in COVID-19. Overall study: The cDNA or gDNA used as material had been derived from T cells, B-cell-depleted T cells, or PBMCs.

The data were produced by immunoSEQ multiplex PCR, yet TCRdb's version contains in-frame clones alone and is incomplete. This sample carries under 250,000 clones, 87% of them seen once, and the ten largest clones take approximately 2.8%. Individuals drawn from 24 US areas were about 18 to 95 years old. Participants' own reports of clinical history determined their cohort assignment. Sample: PBMCs or T cells enriched from blood (not recorded which). The source of this sequence is a woman aged 25 to 39 with acute COVID-19.

In nucleotides, the CDR3 is TGTGCCAGCGGGGAGTATCAGCCCCAGCATTTT. Translating it yields CASGEYQPQHF. The rearrangement joins TRBV6-5 to TRBJ1-5; no clear D. Trimming removed 8 bases at V and 5 bases at J, with 7 bases between. The germline gives CDR1 MNHEY, CDR2 SVGAGI. This CDR3 contains 11 residues.